This entry lists 2 T cell receptor beta chains sequenced from one sample in a study of blood T cell repertoires in COVID-19 (dated by TCRdb to 2019 to 2021). The method was the immunoSEQ multiplex PCR assay. TCRdb provides this immuneACCESS table in a form limited to in-frame rearrangements. Some clones are lacking; in checked studies, under half of them reflect an unresolved V gene, and why the rest are absent is not known. The sample table holds about 160,000 clones, of which less than 85% were seen once. Approximately 3.3% of the sample goes to the ten largest clones. Sequenced: peripheral blood. The receptors originated from a human donor with acute or convalescent COVID-19. The donor label of this sample is uncertain.

The chain is built from TRBV4-2 and TRBJ1-1, with a tentative D call TRBD1 (5 bases). CDR3 length: 17 amino acids. The V gene's germline CDR1 is LGHNA and CDR2 YNFKEQ. V lost 1 base and J 0 bases, leaving 15 bases between the germline ends. Here the CDR3 DNA reads TGTGCCAGCAGCCAAGTTTTAACGGGGGTCATGAACACTGAAGCTTTCTTT. Amino acids: CASSQVLTGVMNTEAFF.

V usage is TRBV7-2 and J usage is TRBJ2-1; 8 nucleotides line up with TRBD1. Trimming took 4 bases from V and 0 from J; bases not matched to a gene: 2. The length of the CDR3 is 15 residues. From germline, CDR1 is SGHTA and CDR2 FQGNSA. For the CDR3, the DNA is TGTGCCAGCAGCTCAGACAGGGGCTCCTACAATGAGCAGTTCTTC. Its translation is CASSSDRGSYNEQFF.